This is a list of T cell receptor beta chains from one sample in a study of T cell changes during pregnancy in multiple sclerosis. Sequencing used immunoSEQ multiplex PCR; TCRdb keeps in-frame clones, though not all of them. The profile covers around 100,000 clones, with 92% appearing a single time and roughly 0.93% taken by the ten largest. This specimen consisted of peripheral blood, obtained after pregnancy. The receptors here all came from a female donor with multiple sclerosis, enrolled in a pregnancy study. Each CDR3 is given with its conserved first and last residue. Each record gives: D gene, J gene, V gene, clone size, CDR3 protein, CDR3 DNA. The D gene is left open where the match is weak. Size is stated for part of the rows, as once, few or many counts, or as a class when the clone is expanded.

D gene: -
J gene: TRBJ1-2
V gene: TRBV29-1
clone size: -
CDR3 protein: CSVEHTNYGYTF
CDR3 DNA: TGCAGCGTCGAACACACCAACTATGGCTACACCTTC

D gene: TRBD1
J gene: TRBJ2-7
V gene: TRBV6-1
clone size: -
CDR3 protein: CASTRTGSSYEQYF
CDR3 DNA: TGTGCCAGCACCCGGACAGGGTCCAGCTACGAGCAGTACTTC

D gene: TRBD1
J gene: TRBJ1-2
V gene: TRBV2
clone size: -
CDR3 protein: CASSSSDRGDYGYTF
CDR3 DNA: TGTGCCAGCAGTAGCTCCGACAGGGGCGACTATGGCTACACCTTC

D gene: -
J gene: TRBJ1-1
V gene: TRBV7-3
clone size: few
CDR3 protein: CASSRGQNTEAFF
CDR3 DNA: TGTGCCAGCAGTCGCGGACAGAACACTGAAGCTTTCTTT

D gene: TRBD1
J gene: TRBJ2-7
V gene: TRBV5-4
clone size: -
CDR3 protein: CASSSGQGRHEQYF
CDR3 DNA: TGTGCCAGCAGCTCAGGACAGGGGAGGCACGAGCAGTACTTC

D gene: TRBD1
J gene: TRBJ1-1
V gene: TRBV25-1
clone size: few
CDR3 protein: CASSEGQGNTEAFF
CDR3 DNA: TGTGCCAGCAGTGAGGGACAGGGGAACACTGAAGCTTTCTTT

D gene: -
J gene: TRBJ1-6
V gene: TRBV27
clone size: few
CDR3 protein: CASSLRGGFALNSPLHF
CDR3 DNA: TGTGCCAGCAGCCTTAGGGGTGGTTTTGCCCTTAATTCACCCCTCCACTTT

D gene: TRBD1
J gene: TRBJ2-7
V gene: TRBV7-2
clone size: -
CDR3 protein: CASSPQGARISEQYF
CDR3 DNA: TGTGCCAGCAGCCCTCAGGGGGCGCGTATATCCGAGCAGTACTTC

D gene: TRBD2
J gene: TRBJ2-7
V gene: TRBV10-2
clone size: -
CDR3 protein: CASKTSASSYEQYF
CDR3 DNA: TGCGCCAGTAAAACTAGCGCTAGCTCCTACGAGCAGTACTTC

D gene: TRBD2
J gene: TRBJ2-5
V gene: TRBV4-2
clone size: -
CDR3 protein: CASRPGGGETQYF
CDR3 DNA: TGTGCCAGCAGACCCGGCGGGGGAGAGACCCAGTACTTC

D gene: TRBD1
J gene: TRBJ2-7
V gene: TRBV6-6
clone size: -
CDR3 protein: CASSYSGQGGSYEQYF
CDR3 DNA: TGTGCCAGCAGTTACTCCGGACAGGGCGGCTCCTACGAGCAGTACTTC

D gene: TRBD2
J gene: TRBJ2-1
V gene: TRBV9
clone size: once
CDR3 protein: CASSYSPIAGVYNEQFF
CDR3 DNA: TGTGCCAGCAGTTACTCCCCAATAGCGGGGGTCTACAATGAGCAGTTCTTC

D gene: TRBD2
J gene: TRBJ2-7
V gene: TRBV7-8
clone size: -
CDR3 protein: CASSLQREYSYEQYF
CDR3 DNA: TGTGCCAGCAGCTTACAGCGGGAGTATTCGTACGAGCAGTACTTC

D gene: TRBD2
J gene: TRBJ2-7
V gene: TRBV7-2
clone size: few
CDR3 protein: CASSLGRGGPYEQYF
CDR3 DNA: TGTGCCAGCAGCTTAGGGCGGGGGGGCCCCTACGAGCAGTACTTC

D gene: -
J gene: TRBJ1-2
V gene: TRBV2
clone size: -
CDR3 protein: CASRVEGPNYGYTF
CDR3 DNA: TGTGCCAGCCGGGTTGAGGGCCCTAACTATGGCTACACCTTC

D gene: -
J gene: TRBJ1-1
V gene: TRBV19
clone size: -
CDR3 protein: CASSMDGDTEAFF
CDR3 DNA: TGTGCCAGTAGTATGGACGGGGACACTGAAGCTTTCTTT

D gene: TRBD2
J gene: TRBJ2-7
V gene: TRBV5-8
clone size: -
CDR3 protein: CASSFGTSYEQYF
CDR3 DNA: TGTGCCAGCAGCTTTGGGACTAGCTACGAGCAGTACTTC

D gene: TRBD2
J gene: TRBJ2-5
V gene: TRBV11-3
clone size: -
CDR3 protein: CASSLRGGADQETQYF
CDR3 DNA: TGTGCCAGCAGCCTCCGCGGGGGGGCGGATCAAGAGACCCAGTACTTC

D gene: -
J gene: TRBJ2-7
V gene: TRBV7-6
clone size: -
CDR3 protein: CASSPRDFLYEQYF
CDR3 DNA: TGTGCCAGCAGCCCGCGGGACTTCCTCTACGAGCAGTACTTC

D gene: TRBD1
J gene: TRBJ1-6
V gene: TRBV6-5
clone size: -
CDR3 protein: CASTKGQGGSPLHF
CDR3 DNA: TGTGCCAGCACCAAAGGACAGGGCGGTTCACCCCTCCACTTT

D gene: -
J gene: TRBJ2-1
V gene: TRBV4-1
clone size: -
CDR3 protein: CASSQEGPGPWRYNEQFF
CDR3 DNA: TGCGCCAGCAGCCAAGAAGGGCCAGGACCTTGGAGGTACAATGAGCAGTTCTTC

D gene: TRBD1
J gene: TRBJ2-7
V gene: TRBV6-1
clone size: -
CDR3 protein: CASSDPWAGTGSYEQYF
CDR3 DNA: TGTGCCAGCAGTGATCCCTGGGCCGGGACAGGTTCCTACGAGCAGTACTTC

D gene: TRBD1
J gene: TRBJ1-2
V gene: TRBV6-6
clone size: -
CDR3 protein: CASSDTTGQVYGYTF
CDR3 DNA: TGTGCCAGCAGTGATACAACCGGACAGGTCTATGGCTACACCTTC

D gene: -
J gene: TRBJ1-6
V gene: TRBV19
clone size: -
CDR3 protein: CASTYRGARRPLHF
CDR3 DNA: TGTGCCAGTACCTATCGGGGGGCCCGGAGGCCCCTCCACTTT

D gene: TRBD2
J gene: TRBJ2-1
V gene: TRBV5-1
clone size: -
CDR3 protein: CASSSGGGSYNEQFF
CDR3 DNA: TGCGCCAGCAGCTCCGGGGGGGGCTCCTACAATGAGCAGTTCTTC

D gene: TRBD1
J gene: TRBJ1-1
V gene: TRBV5-5
clone size: -
CDR3 protein: CASTPPGQGARASNTEAFF
CDR3 DNA: TGTGCCAGCACCCCACCGGGACAGGGGGCGAGGGCCTCGAACACTGAAGCTTTCTTT

D gene: -
J gene: TRBJ1-4
V gene: TRBV18
clone size: -
CDR3 protein: CASSPREGAGSEKLFF
CDR3 DNA: TGTGCCAGCTCACCCCGGGAAGGTGCGGGGAGTGAAAAACTGTTTTTT

D gene: -
J gene: TRBJ1-4
V gene: TRBV6-6
clone size: -
CDR3 protein: CASSNRGGGANEKLFF
CDR3 DNA: TGTGCCAGCAGTAACCGCGGAGGGGGGGCAAACGAAAAACTGTTTTTT

D gene: -
J gene: TRBJ2-6
V gene: TRBV7-1
clone size: -
CDR3 protein: CASSPGRGQSRANVLTF
CDR3 DNA: TGTGCCAGCAGCCCGGGCAGAGGACAAAGTCGGGCCAACGTCCTGACTTTC

D gene: TRBD1
J gene: TRBJ2-7
V gene: TRBV7-9
clone size: -
CDR3 protein: CASSRYRGQIPYEQYF
CDR3 DNA: TGTGCCAGCAGCCGCTACAGGGGGCAGATCCCCTACGAGCAGTACTTC

D gene: -
J gene: TRBJ1-2
V gene: TRBV7-5
clone size: -
CDR3 protein: CVRSSLGTGGDYGYTF
CDR3 DNA: TGTGTCAGAAGCTCCCTGGGGACAGGGGGCGACTATGGCTACACCTTC

D gene: TRBD1
J gene: TRBJ1-2
V gene: TRBV27
clone size: -
CDR3 protein: CASSLSWTGNYGYTF
CDR3 DNA: TGTGCCAGCAGTTTATCGTGGACAGGGAACTATGGCTACACCTTC

D gene: -
J gene: TRBJ1-3
V gene: TRBV19
clone size: -
CDR3 protein: CASSPDTRLSTGNTIYF
CDR3 DNA: TGTGCCAGTAGCCCCGACACGCGCCTTAGTACAGGAAACACCATATATTTT

D gene: -
J gene: TRBJ2-7
V gene: TRBV6-4
clone size: -
CDR3 protein: CASAADTGYEQYF
CDR3 DNA: TGTGCCAGCGCGGCTGATACTGGCTACGAGCAGTACTTC

D gene: -
J gene: TRBJ2-3
V gene: TRBV19
clone size: -
CDR3 protein: CASARGGVTDTQYF
CDR3 DNA: TGTGCCAGTGCGCGAGGAGGGGTCACAGATACGCAGTATTTT

D gene: -
J gene: TRBJ1-1
V gene: TRBV4-1
clone size: -
CDR3 protein: CASSPHAGGGTEAFF
CDR3 DNA: TGCGCCAGCAGCCCCCACGCGGGAGGGGGCACTGAAGCTTTCTTT

D gene: -
J gene: TRBJ1-2
V gene: TRBV6-4
clone size: -
CDR3 protein: CASSTYRDYGYTF
CDR3 DNA: TGTGCCAGCAGTACCTACAGGGATTATGGCTACACCTTC